The TCR beta chain under discussion was sequenced for a study of blood T cell repertoires in COVID-19. Study overall: Acute-phase and convalescent COVID-19 samples originated in the United States, Italy and Spain. In each case, the material was cDNA or gDNA derived from T cells, B-cell-depleted T cells, or PBMCs.

Produced via immunoSEQ multiplex PCR; TCRdb's table is partial and in-frame only. The sample shows about 160,000 clones, 90% of them seen only once. This CDR3 comprises 15 residues. V lost 5 bases to trimming and J lost 8 bases; unmatched junction nucleotides: 6. Germline V gene sequence: CDR1 SGHNT, CDR2 YENEEA. Specimen: peripheral blood. The gene calls are TRBV11-3 and TRBJ2-1; TRBD2 agrees at 13 bases. This clonotype was sampled from a man in his sixties with active or convalescent COVID-19. The CDR3 nucleotides are TGTGCCAGCAGCCTCGGACTAGCGGGAGCAGATGAGCAGTTCTTC. Encoded protein: CASSLGLAGADEQFF.